This T cell receptor (beta chain) was identified during a study of human T cells and chemical hapten exposure. Study-wide results and caveats: After DPC sensitization, TCRs above 1 in 1000 frequency showed no change.

Turning to this clonotype: Its antigen remains unknown.

The time point: patch test 2, 6 weeks after DPC sensitization. Treatment of the sample: therapeutic diphenylcyclopropenone sensitization with weekly scalp DPC. During construction of the library, unique molecular identifiers were attached to individual cDNA molecules for quantitative, reproducible TCR counting. Per the study methods: A typical sample had 95,638 TCRs, with about 23,224 to 700,000 overall. MiXCR was run by TCRdb on the RACE reads, yielding one entry per CDR3 protein. TCRdb's processing, not the study's, gives the V and J calls here. The profile shows approximately 25,000 distinct CDR3 sequences, 8.5% to 9.5% of them singletons. The source is a man aged 25-45 years with alopecia areata. Some clones in this sample may be carry-over from other donors' samples. The material sequenced was whole blood, taken in connection with sensitization to the hapten diphenylcyclopropenone (DPC).

The CDR3 spells CASSRTPSSYEQYF. CDR3 bases: TGTGCCAGCAGCCGGACACCGAGCTCCTACGAGCAGTACTTC. J is TRBJ2-7 and V is TRBV28, with D possibly being TRBD1 (5 bases). The CDR3 covers 14 residues. Trimming cost V 6 bases and J 0 bases, with 12 bases left between them. Germline V gene lookup returns CDR1 MDHEN and CDR2 SYDVKM. The full variable domain, completed using reference TRBV28 and TRBJ2-7, is DVKVTQSSRYLVKRTGEKVFLECVQDMDHENMFWYRQDPGLGLRLIYFSYDVKMKEKGDIPEGYSVSREKKERFSLILESASTNQTSMYLCASSRTPSSYEQYFGPGTRLTVT.